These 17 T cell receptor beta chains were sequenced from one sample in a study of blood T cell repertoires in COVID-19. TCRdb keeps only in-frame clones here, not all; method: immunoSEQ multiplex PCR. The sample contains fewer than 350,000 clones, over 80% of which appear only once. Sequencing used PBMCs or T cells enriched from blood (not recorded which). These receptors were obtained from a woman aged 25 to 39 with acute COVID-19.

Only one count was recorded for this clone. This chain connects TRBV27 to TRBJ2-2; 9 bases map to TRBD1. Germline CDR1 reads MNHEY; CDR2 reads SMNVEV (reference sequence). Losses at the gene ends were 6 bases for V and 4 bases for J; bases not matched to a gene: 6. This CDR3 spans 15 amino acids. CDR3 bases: TGTGCCAGCAGGGTGGGGACAGGGCTCACCGGGGAGCTGTTTTTT. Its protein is CASRVGTGLTGELFF.

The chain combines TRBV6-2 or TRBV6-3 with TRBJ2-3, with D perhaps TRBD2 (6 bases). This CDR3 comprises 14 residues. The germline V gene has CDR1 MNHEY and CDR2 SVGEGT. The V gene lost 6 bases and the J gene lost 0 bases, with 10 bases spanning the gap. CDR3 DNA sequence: TGTGCCAGCAGCCCGGCGGGAAGCACAGATACGCAGTATTTT. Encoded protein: CASSPAGSTDTQYF.

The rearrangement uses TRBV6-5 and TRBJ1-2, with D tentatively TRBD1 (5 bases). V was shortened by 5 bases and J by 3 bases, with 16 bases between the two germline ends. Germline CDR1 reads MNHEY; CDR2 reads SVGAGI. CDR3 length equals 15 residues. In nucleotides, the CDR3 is TGTGCCAGCAGTCCCCGTTTCGAAGGGGACTATGGCTACACCTTC. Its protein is CASSPRFEGDYGYTF.

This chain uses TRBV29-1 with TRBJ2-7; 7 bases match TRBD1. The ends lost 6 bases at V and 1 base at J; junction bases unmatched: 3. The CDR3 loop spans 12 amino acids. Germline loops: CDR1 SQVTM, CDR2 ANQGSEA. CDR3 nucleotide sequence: TGCAGCGTAGCGACAGGGTCCTACGAGCAGTACTTC. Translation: CSVATGSYEQYF.

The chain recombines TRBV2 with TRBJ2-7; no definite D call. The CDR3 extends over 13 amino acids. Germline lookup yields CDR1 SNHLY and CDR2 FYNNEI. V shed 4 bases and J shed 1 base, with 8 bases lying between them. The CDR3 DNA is TGTGCCAGCAGTGGAAACCTATCCTACGAGCAGTACTTC. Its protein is CASSGNLSYEQYF.

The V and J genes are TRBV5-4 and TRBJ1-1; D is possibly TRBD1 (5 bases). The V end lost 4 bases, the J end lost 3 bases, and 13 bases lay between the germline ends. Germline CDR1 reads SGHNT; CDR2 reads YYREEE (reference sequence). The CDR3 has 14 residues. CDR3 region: CASSPSQGYTEAFF. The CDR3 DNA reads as TGTGCCAGCAGCCCAAGTCAGGGATACACTGAAGCTTTCTTT.

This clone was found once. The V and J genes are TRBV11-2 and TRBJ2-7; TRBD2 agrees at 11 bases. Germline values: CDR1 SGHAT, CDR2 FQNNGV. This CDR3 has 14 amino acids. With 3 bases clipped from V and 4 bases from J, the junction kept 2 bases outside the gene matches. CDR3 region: CASSFSSGGYEQYF. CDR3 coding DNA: TGTGCCAGCAGCTTTTCTAGCGGGGGGTACGAGCAGTACTTC.

The CDR3 sequence: CASSQDTGGTYEQYF. CDR3 sequence (DNA): TGTGCCAGCAGCCAGGATACCGGGGGTACCTACGAGCAGTACTTC. This chain uses TRBV4-2 with TRBJ2-7, with D possibly matching TRBD2 (6 bases). CDR1 is LGHNA, CDR2 YNFKEQ, per germline. The ends were cut back, 3 bases at V and 2 bases at J, with 14 bases in the middle. The CDR3 has 15 residues.

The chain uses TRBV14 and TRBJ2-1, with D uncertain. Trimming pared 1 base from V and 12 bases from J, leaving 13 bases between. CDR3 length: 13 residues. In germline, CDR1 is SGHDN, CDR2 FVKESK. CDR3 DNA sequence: TGTGCCAGCAGCCAAGGTCCCCCCCTGAGGCAGTTCTTC. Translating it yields CASSQGPPLRQFF.

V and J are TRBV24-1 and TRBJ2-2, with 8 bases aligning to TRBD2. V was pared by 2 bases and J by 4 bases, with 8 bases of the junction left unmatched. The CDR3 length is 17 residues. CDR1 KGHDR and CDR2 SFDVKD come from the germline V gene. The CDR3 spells CATSDSFSGKGTGELFF. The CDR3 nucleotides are TGTGCCACCAGTGATTCCTTTAGCGGGAAGGGCACCGGGGAGCTGTTTTTT.

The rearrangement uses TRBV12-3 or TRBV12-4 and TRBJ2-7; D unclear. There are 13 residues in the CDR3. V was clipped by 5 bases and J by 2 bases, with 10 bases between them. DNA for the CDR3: TGTGCCAGCAGTGCAGATTCCACCTACGAGCAGTACTTC. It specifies CASSADSTYEQYF.

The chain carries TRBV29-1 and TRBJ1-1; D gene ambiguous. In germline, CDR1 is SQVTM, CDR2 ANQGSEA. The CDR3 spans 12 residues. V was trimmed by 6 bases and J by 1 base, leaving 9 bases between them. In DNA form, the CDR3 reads TGCAGCGTGGAGGGTTCGAACACTGAAGCTTTCTTT. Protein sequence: CSVEGSNTEAFF.

The CDR3 coding sequence is TGCGCCAGCAGCCAAGAGTCGGGACTAGCGGGGTACAATGAGCAGTTCTTC. Its translation is CASSQESGLAGYNEQFF. The gene calls are TRBV4-3 and TRBJ2-1, with 13 bases matching TRBD2. Germline values: CDR1 LGHNA, CDR2 YSLEER. The CDR3 sequence is 17 residues long. The J segment lost 4 bases and the V segment lost 0 bases, leaving 3 bases of the junction unmatched.

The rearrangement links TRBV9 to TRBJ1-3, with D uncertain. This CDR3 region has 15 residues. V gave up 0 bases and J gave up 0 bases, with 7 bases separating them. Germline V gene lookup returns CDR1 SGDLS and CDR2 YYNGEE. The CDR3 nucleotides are TGTGCCAGCAGCGTAGAACTAAACTCTGGAAACACCATATATTTT. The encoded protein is CASSVELNSGNTIYF.

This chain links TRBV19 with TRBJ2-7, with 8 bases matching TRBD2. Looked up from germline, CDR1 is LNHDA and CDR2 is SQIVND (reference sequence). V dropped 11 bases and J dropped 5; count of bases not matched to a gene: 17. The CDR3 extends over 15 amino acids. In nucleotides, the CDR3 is TGTGCCGCGGCACGGGATTTGGGTAGCGGGAACGAGCAGTACTTC. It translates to CAAARDLGSGNEQYF.

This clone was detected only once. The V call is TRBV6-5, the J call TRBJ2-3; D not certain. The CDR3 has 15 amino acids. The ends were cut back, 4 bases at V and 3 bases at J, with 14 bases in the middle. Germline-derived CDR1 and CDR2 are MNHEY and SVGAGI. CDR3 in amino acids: CASSFHATLTDTQYF. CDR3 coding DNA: TGTGCCAGCAGTTTCCACGCGACTTTAACAGATACGCAGTATTTT.

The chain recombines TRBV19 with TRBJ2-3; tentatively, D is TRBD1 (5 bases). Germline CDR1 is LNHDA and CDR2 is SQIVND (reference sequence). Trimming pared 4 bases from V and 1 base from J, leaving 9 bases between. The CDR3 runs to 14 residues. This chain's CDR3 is CASSTQGGTDTQYF. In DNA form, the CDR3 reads TGTGCCAGTAGTACCCAGGGCGGCACAGATACGCAGTATTTT.